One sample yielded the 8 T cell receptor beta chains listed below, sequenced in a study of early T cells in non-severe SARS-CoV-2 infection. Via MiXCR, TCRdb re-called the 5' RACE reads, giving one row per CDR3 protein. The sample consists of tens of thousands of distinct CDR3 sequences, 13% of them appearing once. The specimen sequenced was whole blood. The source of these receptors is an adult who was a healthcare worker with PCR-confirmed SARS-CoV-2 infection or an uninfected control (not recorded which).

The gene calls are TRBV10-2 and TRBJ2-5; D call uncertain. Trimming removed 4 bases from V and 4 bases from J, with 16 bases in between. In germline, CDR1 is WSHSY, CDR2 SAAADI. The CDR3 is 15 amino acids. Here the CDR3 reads CASSGTRVVGETQYF. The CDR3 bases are TGCGCCAGCAGTGGAACCCGCGTTGTTGGAGAGACCCAGTACTTC.

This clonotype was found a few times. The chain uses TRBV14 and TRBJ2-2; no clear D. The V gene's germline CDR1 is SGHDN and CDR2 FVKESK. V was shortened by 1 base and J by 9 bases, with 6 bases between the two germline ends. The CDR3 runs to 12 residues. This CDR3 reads CASSQVSRELFF. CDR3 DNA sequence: TGTGCCAGCAGCCAAGTATCCCGGGAGCTGTTTTTT.

The CDR3 DNA is TGTGCCACCGAAAGGGCTAGCGGGAGAGTTGAGCAGTTCTTC. It yields the protein CATERASGRVEQFF. The V call is TRBV28, the J call TRBJ2-1, with TRBD2 matching over 10 bases. V shed 10 bases and J 9 bases; nucleotides not matched to a gene: 12. CDR3 length: 14 residues. CDR1 MDHEN and CDR2 SYDVKM come from the germline V gene. Full variable domain (missing parts from reference TRBV28 and TRBJ2-1): DVKVTQSSRYLVKRTGEKVFLECVQDMDHENMFWYRQDPGLGLRLIYFSYDVKMKEKGDIPEGYSVSREKKERFSLILESASTNQTSMYLCATERASGRVEQFFGPGTRLTVL.

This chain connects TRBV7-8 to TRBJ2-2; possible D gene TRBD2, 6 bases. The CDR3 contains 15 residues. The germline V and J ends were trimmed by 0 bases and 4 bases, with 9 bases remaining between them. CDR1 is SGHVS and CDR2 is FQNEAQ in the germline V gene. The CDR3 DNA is TGTGCCAGCAGCTTAGCGGCGGGAAGCACCGGGGAGCTGTTTTTT. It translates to CASSLAAGSTGELFF.

CDR3 loop: CASSFEGPPFYEQYF. The CDR3 region has the DNA TGTGCCAGCAGTTTTGAGGGGCCCCCGTTCTACGAGCAGTACTTC. The gene calls are TRBV28 and TRBJ2-7; D tentatively fits TRBD1 or TRBD2 (5 bases each). Trimming removed 3 bases from V and 3 bases from J, with 15 bases in between. The germline V gene has CDR1 MDHEN and CDR2 SYDVKM. The length of the CDR3 is 15 residues.

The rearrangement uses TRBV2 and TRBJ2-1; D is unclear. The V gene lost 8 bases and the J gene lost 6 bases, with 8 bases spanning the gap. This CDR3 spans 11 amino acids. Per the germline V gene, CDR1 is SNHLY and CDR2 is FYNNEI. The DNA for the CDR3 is TGTGCCAGCGGACCTAGCAATGAGCAGTTCTTC. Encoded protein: CASGPSNEQFF.

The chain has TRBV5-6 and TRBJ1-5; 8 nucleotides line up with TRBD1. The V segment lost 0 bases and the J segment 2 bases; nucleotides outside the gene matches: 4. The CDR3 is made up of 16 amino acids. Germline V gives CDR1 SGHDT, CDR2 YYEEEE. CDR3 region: CASSLGAGQGNQPQHF. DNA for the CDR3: TGTGCCAGCAGCTTGGGAGCGGGACAGGGCAATCAGCCCCAGCATTTT. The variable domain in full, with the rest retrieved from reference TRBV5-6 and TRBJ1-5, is DAGVTQSPTHLIKTRGQQVTLRCSPKSGHDTVSWYQQALGQGPQFIFQYYEEEERQRGNFPDRFSGHQFPNYSSELNVNALLLGDSALYLCASSLGAGQGNQPQHFGDGTRLSIL.

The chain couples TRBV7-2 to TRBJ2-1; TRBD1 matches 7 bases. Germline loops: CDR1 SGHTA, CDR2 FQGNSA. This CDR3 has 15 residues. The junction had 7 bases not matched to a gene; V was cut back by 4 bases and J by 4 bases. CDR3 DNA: TGTGCCAGCAGCTCCCGACAGGGTTTTTACAATGAGCAGTTCTTC. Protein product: CASSSRQGFYNEQFF.